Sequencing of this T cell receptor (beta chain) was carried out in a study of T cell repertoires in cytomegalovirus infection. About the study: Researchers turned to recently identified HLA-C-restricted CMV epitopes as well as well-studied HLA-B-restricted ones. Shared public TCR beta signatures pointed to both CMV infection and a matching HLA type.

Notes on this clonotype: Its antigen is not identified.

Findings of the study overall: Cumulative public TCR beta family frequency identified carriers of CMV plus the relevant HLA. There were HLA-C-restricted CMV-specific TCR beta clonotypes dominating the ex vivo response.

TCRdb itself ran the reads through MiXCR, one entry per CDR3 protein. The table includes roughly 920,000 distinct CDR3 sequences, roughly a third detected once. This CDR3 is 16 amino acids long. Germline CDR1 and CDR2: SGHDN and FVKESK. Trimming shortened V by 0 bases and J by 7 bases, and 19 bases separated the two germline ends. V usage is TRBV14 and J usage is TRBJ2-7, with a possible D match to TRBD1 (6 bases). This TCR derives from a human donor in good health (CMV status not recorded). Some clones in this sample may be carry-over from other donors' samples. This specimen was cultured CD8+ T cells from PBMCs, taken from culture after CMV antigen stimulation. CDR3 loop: CASSQDSGHWVSEQYF. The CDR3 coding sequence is TGTGCCAGCAGCCAAGACTCGGGACACTGGGTATCAGAGCAGTACTTC.